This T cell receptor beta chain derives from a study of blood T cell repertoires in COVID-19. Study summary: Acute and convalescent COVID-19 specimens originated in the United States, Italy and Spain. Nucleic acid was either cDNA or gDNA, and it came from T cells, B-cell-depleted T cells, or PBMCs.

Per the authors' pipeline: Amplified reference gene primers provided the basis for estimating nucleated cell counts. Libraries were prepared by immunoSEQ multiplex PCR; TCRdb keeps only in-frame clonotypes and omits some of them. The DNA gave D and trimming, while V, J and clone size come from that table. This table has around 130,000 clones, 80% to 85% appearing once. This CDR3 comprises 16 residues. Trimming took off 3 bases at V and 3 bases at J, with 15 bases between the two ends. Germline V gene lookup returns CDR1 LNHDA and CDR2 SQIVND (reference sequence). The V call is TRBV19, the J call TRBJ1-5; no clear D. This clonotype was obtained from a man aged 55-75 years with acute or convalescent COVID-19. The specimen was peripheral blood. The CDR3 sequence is CASSIFTVQANQPQHF. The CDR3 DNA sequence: TGTGCCAGTAGTATCTTTACTGTGCAGGCCAATCAGCCCCAGCATTTT.